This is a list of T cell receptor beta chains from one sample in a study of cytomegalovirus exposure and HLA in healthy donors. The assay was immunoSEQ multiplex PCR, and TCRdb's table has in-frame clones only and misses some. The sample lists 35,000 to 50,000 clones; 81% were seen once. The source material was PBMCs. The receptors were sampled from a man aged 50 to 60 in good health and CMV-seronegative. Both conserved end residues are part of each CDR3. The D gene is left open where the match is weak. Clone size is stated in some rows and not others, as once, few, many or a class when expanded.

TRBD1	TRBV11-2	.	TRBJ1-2	CASSFGTGTTEAYGYTF	TGTGCCAGCAGCTTCGGGACAGGGACGACTGAAGCATATGGCTACACCTTC
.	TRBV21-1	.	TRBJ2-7	CASSTTGNSYEQYF	TGTGCCAGCAGTACGACAGGGAACTCCTACGAGCAGTACTTC
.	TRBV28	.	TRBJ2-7	CASRPYSASYEQYF	TGTGCCAGCAGACCCTATAGCGCCTCCTACGAGCAGTACTTC
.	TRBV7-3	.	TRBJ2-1	CASSLAGKNNEQFF	TGTGCCAGCAGCTTAGCGGGGAAGAACAATGAGCAGTTCTTC
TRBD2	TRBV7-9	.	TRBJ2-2	CSSSLRGAARIGELFF	TGTTCCAGCAGCTTGCGGGGGGCAGCTAGGATCGGGGAGCTGTTTTTT
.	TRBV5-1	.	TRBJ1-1	CASSELPDTEAFF	TGCGCCAGCAGCGAGCTTCCGGACACTGAAGCTTTCTTT
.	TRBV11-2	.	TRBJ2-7	CASSPQTGYEQYF	TGTGCCAGCAGCCCCCAGACAGGCTACGAGCAGTACTTC
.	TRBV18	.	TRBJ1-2	CASSPPAGGGVHGYTF	TGTGCCAGCTCACCACCAGCGGGGGGGGGAGTCCATGGCTACACCTTC
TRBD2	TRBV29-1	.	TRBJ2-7	CSVEDLKASGGEQYF	TGCAGCGTTGAAGATCTTAAGGCTAGCGGGGGCGAGCAGTACTTC
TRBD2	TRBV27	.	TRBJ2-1	CASSLQLAGVGEQFF	TGTGCCAGCAGTTTACAGCTAGCGGGAGTGGGTGAGCAGTTCTTC
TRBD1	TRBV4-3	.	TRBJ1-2	CASSQDPGTATNYGYTF	TGCGCCAGCAGCCAAGACCCCGGGACAGCAACTAACTATGGCTACACCTTC
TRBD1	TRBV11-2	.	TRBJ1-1	CASSLDPHRGLTEAFF	TGTGCCAGCAGCTTAGACCCCCACAGGGGGCTCACTGAAGCTTTCTTT
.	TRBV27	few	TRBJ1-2	CASSTIDSHYGYTF	TGTGCCAGCAGCACTATCGACAGCCACTATGGCTACACCTTC
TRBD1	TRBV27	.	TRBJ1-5	CASRSSTGKDQPQHF	TGTGCCAGCAGAAGCTCGACAGGGAAGGATCAGCCCCAGCATTTT
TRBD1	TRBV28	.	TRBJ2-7	CASSLQGASNEQYF	TGTGCCAGCAGTTTGCAGGGGGCGTCCAACGAGCAGTACTTC
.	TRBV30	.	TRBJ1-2	CAWRLEGPWADYGYTF	TGTGCCTGGAGATTGGAGGGGCCCTGGGCGGACTATGGCTACACCTTC
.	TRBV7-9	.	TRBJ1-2	CSSSLGGSPYGYTF	TGTTCCAGCAGCTTGGGGGGGTCACCCTATGGCTACACCTTC
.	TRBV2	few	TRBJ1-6	CASSSRSSSYNSPLHF	TGTGCCAGCAGTTCCCGATCCAGCTCCTATAATTCACCCCTCCACTTT
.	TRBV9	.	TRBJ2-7	CASSDGSSYEQYF	TGTGCCAGCAGCGATGGGAGCTCCTACGAGCAGTACTTC
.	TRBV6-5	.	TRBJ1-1	CASSYSDYTEAFF	TGTGCCAGCAGTTACTCGGACTACACTGAAGCTTTCTTT
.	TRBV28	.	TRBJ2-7	CASRTSPVTGYEQYF	TGTGCCAGCAGGACCTCCCCAGTGACAGGCTACGAGCAGTACTTC
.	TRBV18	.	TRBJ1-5	CASSLRVSDQPQHF	TGTGCCAGCTCACTTCGGGTTTCGGATCAGCCCCAGCATTTT
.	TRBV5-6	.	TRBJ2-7	CASSLYSRLYEQYF	TGTGCCAGCAGCTTGTATTCCAGGCTCTACGAGCAGTACTTC
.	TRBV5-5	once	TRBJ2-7	CASSLGRSTYEQYF	TGTGCCAGCAGCTTGGGCAGGTCCACCTACGAGCAGTACTTC
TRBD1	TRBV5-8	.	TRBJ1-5	CASSSFLGQGDQPQHF	TGTGCCAGCAGCTCTTTTCTAGGACAGGGCGATCAGCCCCAGCATTTT
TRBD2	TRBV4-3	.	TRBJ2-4	CASSQDYASGLAKNIQYF	TGCGCCAGCAGCCAAGATTACGCTAGCGGTCTAGCCAAAAACATTCAGTACTTC
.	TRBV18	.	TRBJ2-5	CASSRGGQETQYF	TGTGCCAGCTCAAGGGGTGGCCAAGAGACCCAGTACTTC
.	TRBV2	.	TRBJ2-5	CASSPRETQYF	TGTGCCAGCAGCCCCCGGGAGACCCAGTACTTC
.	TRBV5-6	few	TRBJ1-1	CASSLWNTEAFF	TGTGCCAGCAGCCTGTGGAACACTGAAGCTTTCTTT
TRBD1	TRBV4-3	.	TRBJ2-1	CASSRGTDNEQFF	TGCGCCAGCAGCCGGGGGACAGACAATGAGCAGTTCTTC
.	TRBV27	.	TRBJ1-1	CASSLSQGMNTEAFF	TGTGCCAGCAGTTTATCGCAGGGGATGAACACTGAAGCTTTCTTT
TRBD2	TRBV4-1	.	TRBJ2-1	CASSRLAGTENEQFF	TGCGCCAGCAGCCGACTAGCGGGGACAGAGAATGAGCAGTTCTTC
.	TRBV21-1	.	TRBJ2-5	CASSRTSGERGAQETQYF	TGTGCCAGCAGCAGAACTAGTGGGGAGCGGGGGGCCCAAGAGACCCAGTACTTC
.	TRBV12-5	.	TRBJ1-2	CASGLVGGSGYTF	TGTGCTAGTGGTTTGGTAGGGGGAAGCGGCTACACCTTC
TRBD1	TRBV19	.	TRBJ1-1	CASSTGQERGEAFF	TGTGCCAGTAGTACAGGACAGGAGCGCGGGGAAGCTTTCTTT
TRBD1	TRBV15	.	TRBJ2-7	CATSALPGQGSYEQYF	TGTGCCACCAGCGCCTTGCCGGGACAGGGGTCCTACGAGCAGTACTTC
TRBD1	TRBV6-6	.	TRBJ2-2	CASSYTGGSSTGELFF	TGTGCCAGCAGTTACACAGGGGGCAGTAGCACCGGGGAGCTGTTTTTT
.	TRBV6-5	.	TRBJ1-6	CASSYAGRTHSPLHF	TGTGCCAGCAGTTATGCAGGGAGGACGCATTCACCCCTCCACTTT
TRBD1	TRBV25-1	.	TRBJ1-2	CASSVGQGYGYTF	TGTGCCAGCAGTGTCGGACAGGGCTATGGCTACACCTTC
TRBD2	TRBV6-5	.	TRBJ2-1	CASSKTSGVQFF	TGTGCCAGCAGTAAGACTAGCGGGGTGCAGTTCTTC
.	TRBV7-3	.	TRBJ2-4	CSSSTGQSPAKNIQYF	TGTTCCAGCAGCACTGGACAATCCCCCGCCAAAAACATTCAGTACTTC
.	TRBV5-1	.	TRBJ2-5	CASGPGSQETQYF	TGCGCCAGCGGCCCGGGAAGCCAAGAGACCCAGTACTTC
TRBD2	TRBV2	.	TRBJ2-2	CASSVTSGGAGELFF	TGTGCCAGCAGTGTTACTAGCGGGGGGGCCGGGGAGCTGTTTTTT
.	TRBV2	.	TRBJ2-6	CASSVNREHPGANVLTF	TGTGCCAGCAGTGTTAACCGAGAGCACCCTGGGGCCAACGTCCTGACTTTC
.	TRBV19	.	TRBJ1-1	CASSIVARGFGEAFF	TGTGCCAGTAGTATAGTAGCCAGGGGATTCGGTGAAGCTTTCTTT
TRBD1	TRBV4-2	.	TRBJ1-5	CASSQGSGQTNQPQHF	TGTGCCAGCAGCCAGGGGTCGGGACAGACGAATCAGCCCCAGCATTTT
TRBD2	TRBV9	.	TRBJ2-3	CASSVATSGSTDTQYF	TGTGCCAGCAGCGTAGCGACTAGCGGTAGCACAGATACGCAGTATTTT
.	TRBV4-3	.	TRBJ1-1	CASSQDLRNTEAFF	TGCGCCAGCAGCCAAGATCTGCGAAACACTGAAGCTTTCTTT
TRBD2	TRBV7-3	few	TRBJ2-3	CASSSGTRTDTQYF	TGTGCCAGCAGCTCAGGGACTAGGACAGATACGCAGTATTTT
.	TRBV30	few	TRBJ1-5	CAWSGYSNQPQHF	TGTGCCTGGAGTGGTTATAGCAATCAGCCCCAGCATTTT
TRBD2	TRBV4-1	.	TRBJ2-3	CASSQTVTTSGDTQYF	TGCGCCAGCAGCCAAACCGTAACGACTAGCGGGGATACGCAGTATTTT
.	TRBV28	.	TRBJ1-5	CASSGALRDSSNQPQHF	TGTGCCAGCAGTGGAGCGCTCCGGGACTCTAGCAATCAGCCCCAGCATTTT